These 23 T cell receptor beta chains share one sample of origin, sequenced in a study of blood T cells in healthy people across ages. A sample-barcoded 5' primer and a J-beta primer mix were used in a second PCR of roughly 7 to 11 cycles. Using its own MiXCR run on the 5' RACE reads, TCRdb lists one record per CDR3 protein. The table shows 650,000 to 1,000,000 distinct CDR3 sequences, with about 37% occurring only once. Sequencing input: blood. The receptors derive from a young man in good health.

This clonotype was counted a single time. The CDR3: CSVDGDSSYNEQFF. The DNA of the CDR3 is TGCAGCGTTGACGGGGACAGTTCCTACAATGAGCAGTTCTTC. The V gene is TRBV29-1, the J gene TRBJ2-1, with 7 bases matching TRBD1. CDR3 length: 14 residues. The J segment lost 1 base and the V segment lost 3 bases, leaving 3 bases of the junction unmatched. Germline assignment: CDR1 SQVTM and CDR2 ANQGSEA.

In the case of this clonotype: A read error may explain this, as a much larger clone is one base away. The CDR3 DNA is TGTGCCAGCCGACTTAGCAGGCCCTATGGCTACACCTTC. Its protein product is CASRLSRPYGYTF. The rearrangement joins TRBV21-1 to TRBJ1-2. TRBV21-1 is deemed a pseudogene. The CDR3 totals 13 residues.

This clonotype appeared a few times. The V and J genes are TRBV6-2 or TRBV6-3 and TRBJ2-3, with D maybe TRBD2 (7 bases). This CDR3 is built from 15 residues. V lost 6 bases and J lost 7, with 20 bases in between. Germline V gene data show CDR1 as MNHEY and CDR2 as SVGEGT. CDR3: CASSHRGGAEYTQYF. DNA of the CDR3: TGTGCCAGCAGCCACCGAGGGGGGGCCGAATATACGCAGTATTTT.

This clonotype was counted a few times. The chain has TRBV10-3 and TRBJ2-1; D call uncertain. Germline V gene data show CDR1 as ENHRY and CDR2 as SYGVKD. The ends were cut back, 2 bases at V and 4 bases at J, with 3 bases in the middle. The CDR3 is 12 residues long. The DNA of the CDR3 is TGTGCCATCAGTGAGCCGTACAATGAGCAGTTCTTC. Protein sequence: CAISEPYNEQFF.

The CDR3, as DNA: TGTGCCTGGACTCGGGGCGGGCCCTATAACACCGGGGAGCTGTTTTTT. Protein: CAWTRGGPYNTGELFF. The gene calls are TRBV30 and TRBJ2-2; the D gene could be TRBD1 or TRBD2 (5 bases each). The germline V gene encodes CDR1 GTSNPN and CDR2 SVGIG (reference sequence). This CDR3 has 16 residues. Trimming took off 4 bases at V and 2 bases at J, with 17 bases between the two ends.

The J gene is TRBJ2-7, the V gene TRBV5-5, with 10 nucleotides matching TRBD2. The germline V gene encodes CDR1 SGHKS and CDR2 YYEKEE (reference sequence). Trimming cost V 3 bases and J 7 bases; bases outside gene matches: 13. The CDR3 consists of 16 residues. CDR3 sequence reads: CASSYRAGGNGNEQYF. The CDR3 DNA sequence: TGTGCCAGCAGCTACCGAGCGGGGGGGAATGGAAATGAGCAGTACTTC.

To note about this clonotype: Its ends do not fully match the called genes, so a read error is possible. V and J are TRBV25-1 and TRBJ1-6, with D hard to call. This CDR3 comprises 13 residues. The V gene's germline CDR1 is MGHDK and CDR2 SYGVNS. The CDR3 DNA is TGTGCCAGCAGTGAACCCCGTGATTCACTCCTCCACTTT. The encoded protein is CASSEPRDSLLHF.

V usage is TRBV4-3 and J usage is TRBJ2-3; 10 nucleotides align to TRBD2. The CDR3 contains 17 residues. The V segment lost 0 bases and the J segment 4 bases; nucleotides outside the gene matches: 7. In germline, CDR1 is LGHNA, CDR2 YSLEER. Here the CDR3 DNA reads TGCGCCAGCAGCCAAGATGGTGAGCGGGGGGGCGCAGATACGCAGTATTTT. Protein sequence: CASSQDGERGGADTQYF.

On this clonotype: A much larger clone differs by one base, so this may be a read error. In DNA form, the CDR3 reads TGTGCCAGCAGCCGGGACAGGGGTTCCCAGTACTTC. Amino acid sequence: CASSRDRGSQYF. The chain uses TRBV6-5 and TRBJ2-5; the match to TRBD1 covers 10 bases. With 6 bases clipped from V and 9 bases from J, the junction kept 4 bases outside the gene matches. CDR1 is MNHEY, CDR2 SVGAGI, per germline. The CDR3 is 12 amino acids.

CDR3 loop: CAISSGLAGAYNEQYF. In DNA, the CDR3 is TGTGCCATCAGCTCCGGACTAGCGGGGGCCTACAATGAGCAGTACTTC. The chain couples TRBV10-3 to TRBJ2-7, with 13 bases fitting TRBD2. Germline V gene sequence: CDR1 ENHRY, CDR2 SYGVKD. With 6 bases clipped from V and 7 bases from J, the junction kept 12 bases outside the gene matches. The CDR3 contains 16 residues.

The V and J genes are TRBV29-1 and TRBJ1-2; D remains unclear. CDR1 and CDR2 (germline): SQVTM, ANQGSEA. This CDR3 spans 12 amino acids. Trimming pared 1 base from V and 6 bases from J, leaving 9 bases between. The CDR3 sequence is CSVEGEFNGYTF. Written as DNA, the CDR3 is TGCAGCGTTGAAGGCGAATTCAATGGCTACACCTTC.

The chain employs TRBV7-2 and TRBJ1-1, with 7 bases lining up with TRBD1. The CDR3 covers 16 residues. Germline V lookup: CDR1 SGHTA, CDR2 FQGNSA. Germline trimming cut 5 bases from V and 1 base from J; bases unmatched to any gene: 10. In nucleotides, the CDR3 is TGTGCCAGCAGCACCAGGGACAGAATGTCGAACACTGAAGCTTTCTTT. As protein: CASSTRDRMSNTEAFF.

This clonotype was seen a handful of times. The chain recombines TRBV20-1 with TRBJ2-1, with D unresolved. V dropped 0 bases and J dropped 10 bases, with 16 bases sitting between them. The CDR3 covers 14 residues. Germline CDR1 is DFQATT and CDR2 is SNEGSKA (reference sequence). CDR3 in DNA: TGCAGTGCTAGAGATCGGCTAAGTATAGTCGAGCAGTTCTTC. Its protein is CSARDRLSIVEQFF.

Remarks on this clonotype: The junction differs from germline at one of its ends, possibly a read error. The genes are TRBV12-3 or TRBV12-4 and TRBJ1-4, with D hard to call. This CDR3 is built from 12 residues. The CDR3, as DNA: TGTGCCCGCAGTATCGTCCCGGAAAGACTGTTTTTT. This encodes CARSIVPERLFF.

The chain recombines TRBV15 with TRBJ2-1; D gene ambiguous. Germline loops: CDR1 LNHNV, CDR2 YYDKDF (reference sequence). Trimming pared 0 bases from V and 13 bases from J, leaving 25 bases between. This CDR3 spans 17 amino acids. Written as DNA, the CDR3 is TGTGCCACCAGCAGAGATCGGCCGAGAAGGGCTGAAGAGACCCAGTTCTTC. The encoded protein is CATSRDRPRRAEETQFF.

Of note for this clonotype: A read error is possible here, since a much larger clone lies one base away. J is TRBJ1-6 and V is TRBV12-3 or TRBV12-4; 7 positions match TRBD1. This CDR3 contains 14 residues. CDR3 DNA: TGTGCCGGCAGTCGGCAGGGGGATAATTCACCCCTCCACTTT. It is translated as CAGSRQGDNSPLHF.

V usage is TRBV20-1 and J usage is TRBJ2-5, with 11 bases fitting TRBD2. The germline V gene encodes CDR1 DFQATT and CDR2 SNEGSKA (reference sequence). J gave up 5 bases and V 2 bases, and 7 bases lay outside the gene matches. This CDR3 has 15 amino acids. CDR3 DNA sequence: TGCAGTGCTAGACCTAGCGGGGGGCTCCGTGAGACCCAGTACTTC. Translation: CSARPSGGLRETQYF.

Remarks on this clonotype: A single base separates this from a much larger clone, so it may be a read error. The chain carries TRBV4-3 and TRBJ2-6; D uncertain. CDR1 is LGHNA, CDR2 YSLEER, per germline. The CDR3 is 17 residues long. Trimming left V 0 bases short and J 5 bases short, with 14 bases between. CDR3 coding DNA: TGCGCCAGCAGCCAAGAACTCGACCTTCTTAGGGCCAACGTCCTGACTTTC. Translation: CASSQELDLLRANVLTF.

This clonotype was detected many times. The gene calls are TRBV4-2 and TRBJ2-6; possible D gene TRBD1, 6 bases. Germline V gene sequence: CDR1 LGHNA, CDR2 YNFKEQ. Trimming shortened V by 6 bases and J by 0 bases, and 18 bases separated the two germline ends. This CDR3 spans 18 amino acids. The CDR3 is CASSPVGHGLSGANVLTF. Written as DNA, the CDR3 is TGTGCCAGCAGTCCTGTGGGACACGGGCTCTCTGGGGCCAACGTCCTGACTTTC.

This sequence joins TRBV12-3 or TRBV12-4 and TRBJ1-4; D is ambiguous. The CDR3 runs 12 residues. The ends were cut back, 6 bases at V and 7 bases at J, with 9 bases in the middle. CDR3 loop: CASREGGEKLFF. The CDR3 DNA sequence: TGTGCCAGCAGAGAGGGTGGTGAAAAACTGTTTTTT.

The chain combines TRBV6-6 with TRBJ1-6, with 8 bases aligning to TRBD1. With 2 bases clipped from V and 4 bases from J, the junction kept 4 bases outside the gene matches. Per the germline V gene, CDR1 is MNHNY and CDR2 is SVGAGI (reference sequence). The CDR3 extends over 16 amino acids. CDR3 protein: CASSYLNRGYNSPLHF. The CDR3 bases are TGTGCCAGCAGTTACCTAAACAGGGGGTATAATTCACCCCTCCACTTT.

CDR3 sequence (DNA): TGTGCCACCAGCAGGGACCGGGACAGCCAAGAGACCCAGTACTTC. It encodes CATSRDRDSQETQYF. The genes are TRBV15 and TRBJ2-5; 7 bases match TRBD1. Germline assignment: CDR1 LNHNV and CDR2 YYDKDF (reference sequence). J lost 1 base, V lost 3 bases, and 5 bases had no gene match. The CDR3 covers 15 residues.

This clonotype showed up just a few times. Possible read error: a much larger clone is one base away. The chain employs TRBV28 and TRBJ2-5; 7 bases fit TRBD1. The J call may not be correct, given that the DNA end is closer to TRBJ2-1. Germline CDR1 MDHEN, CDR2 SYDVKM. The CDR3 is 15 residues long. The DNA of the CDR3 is TGTGCCAGCAGTCGACAGGGAGTTTACCAAGAGACCCAGTTCTTC. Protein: CASSRQGVYQETQFF.